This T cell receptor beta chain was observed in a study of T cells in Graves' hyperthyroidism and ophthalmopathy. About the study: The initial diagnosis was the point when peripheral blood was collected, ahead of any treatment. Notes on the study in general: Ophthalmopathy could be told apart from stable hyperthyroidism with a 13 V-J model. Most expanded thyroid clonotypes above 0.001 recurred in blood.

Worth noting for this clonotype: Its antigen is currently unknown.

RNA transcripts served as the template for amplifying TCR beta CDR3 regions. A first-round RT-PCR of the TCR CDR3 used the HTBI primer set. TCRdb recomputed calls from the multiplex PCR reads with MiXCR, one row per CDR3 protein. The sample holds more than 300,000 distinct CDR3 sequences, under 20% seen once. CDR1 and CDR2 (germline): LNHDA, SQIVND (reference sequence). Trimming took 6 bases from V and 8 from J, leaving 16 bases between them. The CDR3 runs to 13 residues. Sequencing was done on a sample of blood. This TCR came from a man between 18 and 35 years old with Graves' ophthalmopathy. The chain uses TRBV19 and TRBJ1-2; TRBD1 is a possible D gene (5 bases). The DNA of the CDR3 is TGTGCCAGTAGCCTAGGGGAGGTGGAAGGCTACACCTTC. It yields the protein CASSLGEVEGYTF.